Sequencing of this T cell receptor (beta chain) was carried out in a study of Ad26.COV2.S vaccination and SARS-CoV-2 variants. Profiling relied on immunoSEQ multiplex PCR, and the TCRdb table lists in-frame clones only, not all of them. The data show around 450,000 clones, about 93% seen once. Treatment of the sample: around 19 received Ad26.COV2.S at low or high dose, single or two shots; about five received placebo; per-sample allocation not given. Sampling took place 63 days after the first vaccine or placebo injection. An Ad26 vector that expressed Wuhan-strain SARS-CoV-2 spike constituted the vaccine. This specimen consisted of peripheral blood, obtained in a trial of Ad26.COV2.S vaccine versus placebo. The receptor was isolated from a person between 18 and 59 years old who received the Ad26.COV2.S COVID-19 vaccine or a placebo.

CDR3 in amino acids: CASSFGSGKNSPLHF. The CDR3 DNA reads as TGTGCCAGCAGCTTTGGCTCGGGGAAGAATTCACCCCTCCACTTT. The rearrangement links TRBV5-4 to TRBJ1-6, with D unresolved. The CDR3 totals 15 residues. Germline lookup yields CDR1 SGHNT and CDR2 YYREEE (reference sequence). Between the trimmed V and J ends, which lost 2 bases and 7 bases, there was a span of 13 bases.